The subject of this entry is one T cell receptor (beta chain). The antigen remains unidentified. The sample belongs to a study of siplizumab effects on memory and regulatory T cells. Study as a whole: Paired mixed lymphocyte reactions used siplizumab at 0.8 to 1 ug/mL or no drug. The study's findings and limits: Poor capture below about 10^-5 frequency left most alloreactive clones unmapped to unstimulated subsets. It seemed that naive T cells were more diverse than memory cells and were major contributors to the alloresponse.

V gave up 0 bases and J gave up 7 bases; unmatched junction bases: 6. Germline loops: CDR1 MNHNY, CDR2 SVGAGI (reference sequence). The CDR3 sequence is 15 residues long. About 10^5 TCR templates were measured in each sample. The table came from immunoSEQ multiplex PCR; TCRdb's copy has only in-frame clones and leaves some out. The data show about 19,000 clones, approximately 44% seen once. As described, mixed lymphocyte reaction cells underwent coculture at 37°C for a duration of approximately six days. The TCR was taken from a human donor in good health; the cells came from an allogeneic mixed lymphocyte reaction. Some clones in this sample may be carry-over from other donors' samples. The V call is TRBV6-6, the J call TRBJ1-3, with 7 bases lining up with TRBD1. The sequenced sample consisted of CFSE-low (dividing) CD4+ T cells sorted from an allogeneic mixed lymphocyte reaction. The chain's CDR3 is CASSYSRQGLNTIYF. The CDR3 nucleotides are TGTGCCAGCAGTTACTCTAGACAGGGTTTGAACACCATATATTTT.